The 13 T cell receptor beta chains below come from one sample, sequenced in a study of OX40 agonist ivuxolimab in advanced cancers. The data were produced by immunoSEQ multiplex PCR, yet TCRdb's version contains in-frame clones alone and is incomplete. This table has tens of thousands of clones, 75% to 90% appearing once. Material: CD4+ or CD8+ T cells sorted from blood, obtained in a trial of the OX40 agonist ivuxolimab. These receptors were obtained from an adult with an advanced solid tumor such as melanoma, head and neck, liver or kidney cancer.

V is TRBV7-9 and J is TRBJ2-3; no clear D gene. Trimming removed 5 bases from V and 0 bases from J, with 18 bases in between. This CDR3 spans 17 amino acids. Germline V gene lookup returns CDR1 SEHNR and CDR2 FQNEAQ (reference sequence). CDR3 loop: CASSDTSFSASTDTQYF. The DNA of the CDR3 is TGTGCCAGCAGCGACACTTCATTTTCGGCTAGCACAGATACGCAGTATTTT.

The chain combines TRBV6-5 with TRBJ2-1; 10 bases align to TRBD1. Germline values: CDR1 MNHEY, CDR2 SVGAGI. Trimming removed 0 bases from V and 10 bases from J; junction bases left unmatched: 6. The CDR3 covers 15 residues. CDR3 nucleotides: TGTGCCAGCAGTTACTCGGCGACAGGGGGCTTGGAGCAGTTCTTC. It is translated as CASSYSATGGLEQFF.

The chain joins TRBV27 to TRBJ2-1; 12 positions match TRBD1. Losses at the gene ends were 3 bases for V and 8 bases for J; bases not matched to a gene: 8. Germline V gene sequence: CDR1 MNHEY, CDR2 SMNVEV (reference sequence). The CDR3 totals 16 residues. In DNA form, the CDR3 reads TGTGCCAGCAGTTTTATGGGACAGGGGGCTTTGGATGAGCAGTTCTTC. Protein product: CASSFMGQGALDEQFF.

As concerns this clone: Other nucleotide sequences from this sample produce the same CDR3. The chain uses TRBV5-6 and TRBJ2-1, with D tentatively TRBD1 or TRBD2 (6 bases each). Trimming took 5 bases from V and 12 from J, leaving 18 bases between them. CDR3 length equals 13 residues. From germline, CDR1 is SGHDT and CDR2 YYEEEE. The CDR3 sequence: CASSSGGRLGQFF. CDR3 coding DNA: TGTGCCAGCAGTTCTGGGGGGCGGCTGGGGCAGTTCTTC.

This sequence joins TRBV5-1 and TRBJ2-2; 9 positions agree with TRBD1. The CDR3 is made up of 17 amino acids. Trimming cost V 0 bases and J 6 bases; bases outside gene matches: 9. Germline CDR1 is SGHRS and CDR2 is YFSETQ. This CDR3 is CASSLAYRGPVAGELFF. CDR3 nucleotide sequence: TGCGCCAGCAGCTTGGCCTACAGGGGGCCGGTAGCCGGGGAGCTGTTTTTT.

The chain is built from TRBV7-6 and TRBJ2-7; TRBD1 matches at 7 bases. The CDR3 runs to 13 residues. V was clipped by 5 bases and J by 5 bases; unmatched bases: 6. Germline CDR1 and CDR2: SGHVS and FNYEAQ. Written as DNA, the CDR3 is TGTGCCAGCAGCAACACAGACAGGGACGAGCAGTACGTC. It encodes CASSNTDRDEQYV.

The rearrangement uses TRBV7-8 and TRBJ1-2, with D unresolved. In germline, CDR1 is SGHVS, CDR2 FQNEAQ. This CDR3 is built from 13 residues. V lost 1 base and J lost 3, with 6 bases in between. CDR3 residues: CASSLGGYYGYTF. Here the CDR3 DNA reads TGTGCCAGCAGCTTAGGAGGGTACTATGGCTACACCTTC.

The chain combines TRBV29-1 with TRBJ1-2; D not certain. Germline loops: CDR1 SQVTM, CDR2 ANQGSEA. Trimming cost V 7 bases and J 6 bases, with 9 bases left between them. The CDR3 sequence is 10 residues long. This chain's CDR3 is CSAERDGYTF. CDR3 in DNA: TGCAGCGCCGAGCGTGATGGCTACACCTTC. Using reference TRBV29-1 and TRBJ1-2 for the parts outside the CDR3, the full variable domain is SAVISQKPSRDICQRGTSLTIQCQVDSQVTMMFWYRQQPGQSLTLIATANQGSEATYESGFVIDKFPISRPNLTFSTLTVSNMSPEDSSIYLCSAERDGYTFGSGTRLTVV.

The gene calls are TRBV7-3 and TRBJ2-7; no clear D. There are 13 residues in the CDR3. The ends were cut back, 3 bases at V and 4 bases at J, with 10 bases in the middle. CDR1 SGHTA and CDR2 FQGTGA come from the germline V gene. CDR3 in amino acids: CASSLLRLYEQYF. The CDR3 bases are TGTGCCAGCAGCTTGTTAAGGCTATACGAGCAGTACTTC.

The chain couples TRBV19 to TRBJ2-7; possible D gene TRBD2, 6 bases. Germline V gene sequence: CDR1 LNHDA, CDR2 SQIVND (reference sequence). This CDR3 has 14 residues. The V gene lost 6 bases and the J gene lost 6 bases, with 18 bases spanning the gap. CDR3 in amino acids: CASSSGLASGEQYF. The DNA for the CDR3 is TGTGCCAGTAGCTCGGGACTGGCGTCTGGCGAGCAGTACTTC.

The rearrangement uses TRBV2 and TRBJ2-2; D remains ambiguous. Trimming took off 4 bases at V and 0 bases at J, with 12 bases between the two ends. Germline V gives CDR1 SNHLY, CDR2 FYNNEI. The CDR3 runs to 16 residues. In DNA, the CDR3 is TGTGCCAGCAGTGGTATGACGAACGCGAACACCGGGGAGCTGTTTTTT. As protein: CASSGMTNANTGELFF.

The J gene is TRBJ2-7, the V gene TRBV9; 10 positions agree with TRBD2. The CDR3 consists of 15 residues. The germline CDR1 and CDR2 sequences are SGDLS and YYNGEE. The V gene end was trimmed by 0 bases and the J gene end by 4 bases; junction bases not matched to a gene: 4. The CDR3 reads CASSVGLAGEYEQYF. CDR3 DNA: TGTGCCAGCAGCGTAGGGCTAGCGGGAGAGTACGAGCAGTACTTC.

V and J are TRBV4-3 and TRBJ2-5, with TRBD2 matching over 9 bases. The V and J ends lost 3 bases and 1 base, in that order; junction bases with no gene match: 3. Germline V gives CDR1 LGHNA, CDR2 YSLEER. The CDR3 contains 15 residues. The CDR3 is CASSQTSGLQETQYF. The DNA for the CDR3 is TGCGCCAGCAGCCAGACTAGCGGCCTCCAAGAGACCCAGTACTTC.